This T cell receptor (beta chain) comes out of a study of OX40 agonist ivuxolimab in advanced cancers. In the study overall: Patients were 65% to 85% male with ages roughly 23 to 85, mean about 54. Points from the study as a whole: Also showing low normalized T-cell clonal expansion were some of the nonresponders.

Produced via immunoSEQ multiplex PCR; TCRdb's table is partial and in-frame only. Found here are tens of thousands of clones, roughly 89% of them singletons; the top ten hold roughly 10%. This clone was recorded once. Antigen: not known. The length of the CDR3 is 14 residues. Germline lookup yields CDR1 MNHNY and CDR2 SVGAGI (reference sequence). This receptor was identified in an adult with an advanced solid tumor such as melanoma, head and neck, liver or kidney cancer. The chain recombines TRBV6-6 with TRBJ2-5; TRBD2 aligns across 7 bases. With the DNA end fitting TRBJ2-7 better, the J assignment may be wrong. The source material was CD4+ or CD8+ T cells sorted from blood, sampled in a trial of the OX40 agonist ivuxolimab. CDR3 bases: TGTGCCAGCAGTTTGGCTAGCGGAGCCTACGAGCAGTACTTC. Amino acid sequence: CASSLASGAYEQYF.